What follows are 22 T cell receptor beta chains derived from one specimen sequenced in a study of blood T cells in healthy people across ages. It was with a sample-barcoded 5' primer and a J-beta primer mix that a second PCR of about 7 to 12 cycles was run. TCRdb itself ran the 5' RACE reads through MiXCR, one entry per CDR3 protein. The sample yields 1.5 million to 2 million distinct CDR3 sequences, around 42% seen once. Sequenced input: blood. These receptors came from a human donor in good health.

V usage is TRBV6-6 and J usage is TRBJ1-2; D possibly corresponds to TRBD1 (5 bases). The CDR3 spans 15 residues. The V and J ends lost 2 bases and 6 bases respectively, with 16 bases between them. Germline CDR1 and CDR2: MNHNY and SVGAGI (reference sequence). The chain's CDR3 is CASSYRSSRGHGYTF. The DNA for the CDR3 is TGTGCCAGCAGTTACCGCTCATCTCGGGGCCATGGCTACACCTTC.

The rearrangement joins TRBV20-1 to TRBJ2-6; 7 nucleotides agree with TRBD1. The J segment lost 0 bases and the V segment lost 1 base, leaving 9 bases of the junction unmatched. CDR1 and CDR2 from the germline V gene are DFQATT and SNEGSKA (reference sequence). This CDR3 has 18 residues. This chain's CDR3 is CSARVRGGPSSGANVLTF. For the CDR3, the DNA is TGCAGTGCTAGAGTAAGAGGGGGCCCGTCCTCTGGGGCCAACGTCCTGACTTTC.

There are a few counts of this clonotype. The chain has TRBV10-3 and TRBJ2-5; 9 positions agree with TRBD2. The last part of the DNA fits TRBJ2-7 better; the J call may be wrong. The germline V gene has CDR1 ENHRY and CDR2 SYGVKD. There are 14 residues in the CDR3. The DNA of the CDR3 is TGTGCCATCGGTCAGAGCGGGGGGCCCTACGAGCAGTACTTC. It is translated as CAIGQSGGPYEQYF.

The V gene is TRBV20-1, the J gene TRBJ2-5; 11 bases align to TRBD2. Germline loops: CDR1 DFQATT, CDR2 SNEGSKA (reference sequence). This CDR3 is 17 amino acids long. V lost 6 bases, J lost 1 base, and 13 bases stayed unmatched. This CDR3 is CSATQGLAGGSQETQYF. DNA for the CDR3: TGCAGTGCAACTCAGGGGCTAGCGGGGGGTAGCCAAGAGACCCAGTACTTC.

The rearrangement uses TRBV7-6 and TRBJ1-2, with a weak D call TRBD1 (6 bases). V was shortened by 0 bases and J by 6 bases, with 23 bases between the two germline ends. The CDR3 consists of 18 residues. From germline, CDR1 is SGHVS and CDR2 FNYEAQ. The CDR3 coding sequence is TGTGCCAGCAGCTTAGCGAATCAAGGGACAAGCGGGGCAAATGGCTACACCTTC. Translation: CASSLANQGTSGANGYTF.

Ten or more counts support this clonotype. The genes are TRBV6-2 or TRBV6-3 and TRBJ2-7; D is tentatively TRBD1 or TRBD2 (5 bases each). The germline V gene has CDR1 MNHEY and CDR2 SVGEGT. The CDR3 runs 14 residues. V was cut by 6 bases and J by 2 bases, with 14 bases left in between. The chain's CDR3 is CASRLTGTPYEQYF. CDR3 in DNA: TGTGCCAGCAGACTCACCGGGACCCCCTACGAGCAGTACTTC.

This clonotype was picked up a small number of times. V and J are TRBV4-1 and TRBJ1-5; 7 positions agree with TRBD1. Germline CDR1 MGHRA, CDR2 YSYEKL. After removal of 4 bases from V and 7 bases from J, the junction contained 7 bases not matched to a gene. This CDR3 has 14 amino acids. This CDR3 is CASSPLTGSQPQHF. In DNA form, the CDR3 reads TGCGCCAGCAGCCCATTGACAGGGAGCCAGCCCCAGCATTTT.

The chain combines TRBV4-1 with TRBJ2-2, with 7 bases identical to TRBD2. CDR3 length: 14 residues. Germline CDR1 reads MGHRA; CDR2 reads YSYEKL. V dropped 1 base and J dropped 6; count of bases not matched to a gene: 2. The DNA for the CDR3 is TGCGCCAGCAGCCAAGGGGACTACCCCGGGGAGCTGTTTTTT. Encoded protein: CASSQGDYPGELFF.

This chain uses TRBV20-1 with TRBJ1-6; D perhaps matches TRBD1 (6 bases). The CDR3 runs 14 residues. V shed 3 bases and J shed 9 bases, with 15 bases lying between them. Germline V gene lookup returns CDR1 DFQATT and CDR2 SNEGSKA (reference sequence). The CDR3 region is CSARKTGISSPLHF. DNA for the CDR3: TGCAGTGCTAGGAAGACAGGTATATCTTCACCCCTCCACTTT.

CDR3 residues: CASSYGGTGYEQFF. DNA of the CDR3: TGTGCCAGCAGCTATGGGGGGACGGGGTATGAGCAGTTCTTC. The chain combines TRBV7-7 with TRBJ2-1, with TRBD2 as a possible D gene (6 bases). CDR3 length equals 14 residues. Germline CDR1 is SSHAT and CDR2 is FNYEAQ (reference sequence). The V end lost 4 bases, the J end lost 8 bases, and 15 bases lay between the germline ends.

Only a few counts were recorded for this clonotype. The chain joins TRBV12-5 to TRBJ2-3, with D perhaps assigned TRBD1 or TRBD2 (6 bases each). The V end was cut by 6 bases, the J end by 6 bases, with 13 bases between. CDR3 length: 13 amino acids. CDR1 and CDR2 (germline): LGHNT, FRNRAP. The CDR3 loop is CASGPRGGDTQYF. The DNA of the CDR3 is TGTGCTAGTGGGCCAAGAGGGGGGGATACGCAGTATTTT.

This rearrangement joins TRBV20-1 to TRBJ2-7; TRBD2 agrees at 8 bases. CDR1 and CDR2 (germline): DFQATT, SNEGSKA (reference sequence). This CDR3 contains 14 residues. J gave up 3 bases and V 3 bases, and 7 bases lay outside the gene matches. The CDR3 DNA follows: TGCAGTGCTAGTCTAGCGGGCCTCATCTACGAGCAGTACTTC. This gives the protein CSASLAGLIYEQYF.

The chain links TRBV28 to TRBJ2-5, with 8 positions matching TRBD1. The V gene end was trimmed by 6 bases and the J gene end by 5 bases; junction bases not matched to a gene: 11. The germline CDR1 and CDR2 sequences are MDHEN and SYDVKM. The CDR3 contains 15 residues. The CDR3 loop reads CASSLDRAYGETQYF. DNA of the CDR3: TGTGCCAGCAGCTTGGACAGGGCATATGGGGAGACCCAGTACTTC.

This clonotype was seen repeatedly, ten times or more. The CDR3 DNA sequence: TGCAGCGTTGCCTTACGTTGGTCGGGCGAGCAGTACTTC. Translated: CSVALRWSGEQYF. The chain has TRBV29-1 and TRBJ2-7; D is undetermined. The CDR3 spans 13 residues. Germline V gives CDR1 SQVTM, CDR2 ANQGSEA. The V end lost 4 bases, the J end lost 6 bases, and 16 bases lay between the germline ends.

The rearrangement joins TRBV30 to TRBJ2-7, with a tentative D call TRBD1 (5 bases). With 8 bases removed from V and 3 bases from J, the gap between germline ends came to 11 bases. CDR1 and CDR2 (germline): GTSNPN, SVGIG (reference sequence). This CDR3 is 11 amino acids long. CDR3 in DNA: TGTGCCCTTGACCAGGGCTACGAGCAGTACTTC. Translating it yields CALDQGYEQYF.

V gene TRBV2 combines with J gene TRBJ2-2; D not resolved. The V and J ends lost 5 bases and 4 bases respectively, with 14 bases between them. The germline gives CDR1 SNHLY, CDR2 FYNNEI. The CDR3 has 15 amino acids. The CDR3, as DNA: TGTGCCAGCAGTCCCGAAGGCACCCTCACCGGGGAGCTGTTTTTT. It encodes CASSPEGTLTGELFF.

For the CDR3, the DNA is TGTGCCAGCAGTTACGGACGGAGGGAACAGACTACGCAGTATTTT. This gives the protein CASSYGRREQTTQYF. The chain uses TRBV6-6 and TRBJ2-3, with D maybe TRBD2 (6 bases). Germline-derived CDR1 and CDR2 are MNHNY and SVGAGI (reference sequence). The CDR3 has 15 amino acids. V lost 2 bases to trimming and J lost 8 bases, with 17 bases between them.

CDR3 protein: CASHQVYNSPLHF. In DNA form, the CDR3 reads TGTGCCAGCCACCAGGTCTATAATTCACCCCTCCACTTT. This rearrangement joins TRBV5-5 to TRBJ1-6; no firm D call. Germline CDR1 SGHKS, CDR2 YYEKEE (reference sequence). The CDR3 spans 13 residues. V was pared by 7 bases and J by 3 bases, with 8 bases between. The full variable domain, with the rest looked up from reference TRBV5-5 and TRBJ1-6, is DAGVTQSPTHLIKTRGQQVTLRCSPISGHKSVSWYQQVLGQGPQFIFQYYEKEERGRGNFPDRFSARQFPNYSSELNVNALLLGDSALYLCASHQVYNSPLHFGNGTRLTVT.

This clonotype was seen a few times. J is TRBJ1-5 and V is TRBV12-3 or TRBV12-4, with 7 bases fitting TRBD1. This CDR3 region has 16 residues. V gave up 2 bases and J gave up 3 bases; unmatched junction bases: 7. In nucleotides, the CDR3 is TGTGCCAGCAGTTTATTTTCGGGACAGACCAATCAGCCCCAGCATTTT. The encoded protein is CASSLFSGQTNQPQHF.

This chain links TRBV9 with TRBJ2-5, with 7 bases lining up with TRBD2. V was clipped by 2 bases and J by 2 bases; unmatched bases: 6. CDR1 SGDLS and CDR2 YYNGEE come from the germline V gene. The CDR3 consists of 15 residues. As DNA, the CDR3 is TGTGCCAGCAGCGTGTGGGGGGGGGTACAAGAGACCCAGTACTTC. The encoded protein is CASSVWGGVQETQYF.

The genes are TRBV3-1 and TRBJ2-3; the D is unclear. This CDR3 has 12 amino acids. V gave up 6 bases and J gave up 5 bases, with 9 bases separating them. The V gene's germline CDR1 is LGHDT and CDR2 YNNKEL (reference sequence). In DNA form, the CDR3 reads TGTGCCAGCAGGCGTTCGGGAGATACGCAGTATTTT. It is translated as CASRRSGDTQYF.

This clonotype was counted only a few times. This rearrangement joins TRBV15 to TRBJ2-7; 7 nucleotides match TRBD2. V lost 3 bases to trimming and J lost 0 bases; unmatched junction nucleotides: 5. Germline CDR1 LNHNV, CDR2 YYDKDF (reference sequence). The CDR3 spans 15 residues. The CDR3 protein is CATSRKRGSSYEQYF. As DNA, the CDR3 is TGTGCCACCAGCAGGAAGCGGGGCAGCTCCTACGAGCAGTACTTC. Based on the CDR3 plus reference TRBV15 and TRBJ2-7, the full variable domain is DAMVIQNPRYQVTQFGKPVTLSCSQTLNHNVMYWYQQKSSQAPKLLFHYYDKDFNNEADTPDNFQSRRPNTSFCFLDIRSPGLGDTAMYLCATSRKRGSSYEQYFGPGTRLTVT.